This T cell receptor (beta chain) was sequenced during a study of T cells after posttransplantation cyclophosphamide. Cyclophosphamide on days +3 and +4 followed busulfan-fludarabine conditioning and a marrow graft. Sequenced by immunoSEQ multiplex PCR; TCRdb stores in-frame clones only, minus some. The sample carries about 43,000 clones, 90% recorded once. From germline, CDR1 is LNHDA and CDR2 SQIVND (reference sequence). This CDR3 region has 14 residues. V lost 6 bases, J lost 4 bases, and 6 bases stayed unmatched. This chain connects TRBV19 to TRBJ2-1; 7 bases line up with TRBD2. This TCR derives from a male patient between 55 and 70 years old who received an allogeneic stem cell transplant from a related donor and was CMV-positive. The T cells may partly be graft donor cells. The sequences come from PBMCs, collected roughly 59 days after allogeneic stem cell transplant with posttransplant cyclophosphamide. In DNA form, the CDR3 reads TGTGCCAGTAGCCTGGCTAGCGGTTACAATGAGCAGTTCTTC. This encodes CASSLASGYNEQFF.